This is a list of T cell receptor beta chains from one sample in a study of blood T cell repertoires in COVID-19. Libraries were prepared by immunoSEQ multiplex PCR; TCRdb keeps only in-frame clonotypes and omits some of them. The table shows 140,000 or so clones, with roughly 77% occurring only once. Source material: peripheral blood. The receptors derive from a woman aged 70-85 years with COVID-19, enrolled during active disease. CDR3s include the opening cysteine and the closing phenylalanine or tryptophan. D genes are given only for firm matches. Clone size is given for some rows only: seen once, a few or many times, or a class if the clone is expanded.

CASREKGIWNQPQHF,TGTGCCAGTAGGGAAAAGGGGATTTGGAATCAGCCCCAGCATTTT,-,TRBJ1-5,TRBV19,-
CASSLGSSYEQYF,TGTGCCAGTAGTCTCGGGAGCTCCTACGAGCAGTACTTC,-,TRBJ2-7,TRBV19,-
CASSQGSNQPQHF,TGTGCCAGCAGCCAAGGCAGCAATCAGCCCCAGCATTTT,-,TRBJ1-5,TRBV16,once
CASSLTEGGKLFF,TGTGCCAGCAGCTTAACTGAGGGAGGGAAACTGTTTTTT,-,TRBJ1-4,TRBV7-3,-
CASSLETGGIVSYGYTF,TGTGCCAGCAGCTTGGAGACAGGGGGGATTGTCTCCTATGGCTACACCTTC,TRBD1,TRBJ1-2,TRBV5-8,few
CAWSVGGNSGANVLTF,TGTGCCTGGAGTGTAGGGGGCAACTCTGGGGCCAACGTCCTGACTTTC,TRBD1,TRBJ2-6,TRBV30,-
CASSLFRDSITEAFF,TGTGCCAGCAGCCTTTTCCGGGACAGTATAACTGAAGCTTTCTTT,TRBD1,TRBJ1-1,TRBV3-1/TRBV3-2,-
CASSKLGQGSYEQYF,TGTGCCAGTAGTAAGTTGGGTCAGGGGTCCTACGAGCAGTACTTC,-,TRBJ2-7,TRBV19,-
CASSSGLAGGFTMSYNEQFF,TGTGCCAGCAGCTCCGGACTAGCGGGGGGATTTACGATGTCCTACAATGAGCAGTTCTTC,TRBD2,TRBJ2-1,TRBV7-6,-
CASSSPPGEINEQFF,TGTGCCAGCAGTTCGCCCCCAGGGGAGATAAATGAGCAGTTCTTC,-,TRBJ2-1,TRBV6-7,few
CSVSNTEAFF,TGCAGCGTCTCCAACACGGAAGCTTTCTTT,-,TRBJ1-1,TRBV29-1,-
CASSLSWSSYNEQFF,TGTGCCAGCAGCTTAAGTTGGAGCTCCTACAATGAGCAGTTCTTC,-,TRBJ2-1,TRBV7-2,-
CASSGGQRNTEAFF,TGTGCCAGCAGTGGGGGACAGCGAAACACTGAAGCTTTCTTT,TRBD1,TRBJ1-1,TRBV27,-
CASSMGRVGETQYF,TGTGCCAGCAGCATGGGCAGGGTGGGGGAGACCCAGTACTTC,-,TRBJ2-5,TRBV21-1,-
CAWTGLNYGYTF,TGTGCCTGGACAGGGCTTAACTATGGCTACACCTTC,-,TRBJ1-2,TRBV30,-
CASSLGPTGGLRQYF,TGTGCCAGCAGCTTAGGGCCCACAGGGGGACTACGGCAGTACTTC,-,TRBJ2-7,TRBV11-2,-
CASSWGRQGAEAFF,TGTGCCAGCAGTTGGGGACGGCAGGGGGCTGAAGCTTTCTTT,TRBD1,TRBJ1-1,TRBV6-6,-
CAWSGLGRGRNSPLHF,TGTGCCTGGAGTGGGTTGGGCAGGGGGCGAAATTCACCCCTCCACTTT,TRBD1,TRBJ1-6,TRBV30,-
CASQTGPLPGNTIYF,TGTGCCAGTCAAACAGGGCCCCTTCCTGGAAACACCATATATTTT,-,TRBJ1-3,TRBV6-5,-
CASSLRQGLNSPLHF,TGTGCCAGCAGCCTCCGACAGGGGTTAAATTCACCCCTCCACTTT,TRBD1,TRBJ1-6,TRBV7-2,-
CASSPSETQYF,TGTGCCAGCTCACCATCTGAGACCCAGTACTTC,-,TRBJ2-5,TRBV18,-
CASSIGRGSGVQETQYF,TGTGCCAGTAGTATAGGTCGGGGTAGCGGGGTCCAAGAGACCCAGTACTTC,TRBD2,TRBJ2-5,TRBV19,-
CASSLGDITYNEQFF,TGCGCCAGCAGCTTGGGGGACATAACCTACAATGAGCAGTTCTTC,-,TRBJ2-1,TRBV5-1,-
CASSVNAGTGGTGELFF,TGTGCCAGCTCGGTGAACGCCGGGACAGGGGGCACCGGGGAGCTGTTTTTT,TRBD1,TRBJ2-2,TRBV18,-
CATAGPVGGYTF,TGTGCCACCGCGGGGCCCGTAGGTGGCTACACCTTC,-,TRBJ1-2,TRBV6-5,-
CASSFGQGKLDSPLHF,TGTGCCAGCAGCTTCGGACAGGGGAAATTAGATTCACCCCTCCACTTT,TRBD1,TRBJ1-6,TRBV9,-
CASSLTRGAAGGYTF,TGTGCCAGCAGTCTGACCAGGGGCGCTGCTGGTGGCTACACCTTC,-,TRBJ1-2,TRBV6-5,many
CASSPWDRGSEQYF,TGTGCCAGCAGCCCCTGGGACAGGGGGAGCGAGCAGTACTTC,TRBD1,TRBJ2-7,TRBV5-5,once
CASSLGPQPQHF,TGTGCCAGCAGCTTAGGGCCTCAACCCCAGCATTTT,-,TRBJ1-5,TRBV7-9,-
CASSQDRDRANSPLHF,TGTGCCAGCAGCCAGGACAGGGACAGGGCGAATTCACCCCTCCACTTT,TRBD1,TRBJ1-6,TRBV4-2,few
CASSQENRGLPYEQYF,TGCGCCAGCAGCCAAGAAAACAGGGGGCTTCCCTACGAGCAGTACTTC,TRBD1,TRBJ2-7,TRBV4-1,-
CASSDRRIYGVDNEQFF,TGTGCCAGTAGTGACCGGCGGATATACGGGGTAGACAATGAGCAGTTCTTC,-,TRBJ2-1,TRBV19,-
CASSQDPTSRGQPQHF,TGTGCCAGCAGCCAAGATCCGACGAGCAGGGGTCAGCCCCAGCATTTT,-,TRBJ1-5,TRBV4-2,-
CASSWNVGGTEQFF,TGTGCCAGTAGTTGGAATGTAGGGGGTACTGAGCAGTTCTTC,-,TRBJ2-1,TRBV19,once
CASSLLRGARDTQYF,TGTGCCAGCAGCCTTTTGCGGGGGGCTAGAGATACGCAGTATTTT,TRBD2,TRBJ2-3,TRBV3-1/TRBV3-2,-
CASTFSRTGSGELFF,TGTGCTAGCACCTTCAGCAGGACTGGCAGCGGGGAGCTGTTTTTT,-,TRBJ2-2,TRBV7-7,-
CASIGRGPWGTEAFF,TGTGCCAGTATTGGCAGGGGGCCGTGGGGCACTGAAGCTTTCTTT,TRBD1,TRBJ1-1,TRBV19,-
CASSSVYYEQYF,TGTGCCAGCAGTTCAGTGTACTACGAGCAGTACTTC,-,TRBJ2-7,TRBV28,once
CASNIRQANTEAFF,TGTGCCAGCAATATCAGACAGGCGAACACTGAAGCTTTCTTT,-,TRBJ1-1,TRBV2,-
CASSRVRLQPGGALEKLFF,TGTGCCAGCAGCCGGGTGCGGCTCCAACCAGGGGGCGCATTGGAAAAACTGTTTTTT,TRBD1,TRBJ1-4,TRBV3-1/TRBV3-2,many
CASSYRDRGSHGYTF,TGTGCCAGCAGTTACCGGGACAGGGGGTCTCATGGCTACACCTTC,TRBD1,TRBJ1-2,TRBV5-6,-
CASSLEQGYSPLHF,TGCGCCAGCAGCTTGGAACAGGGGTATTCACCCCTCCACTTT,TRBD1,TRBJ1-6,TRBV5-1,-
CASSLAGSSYNEQFF,TGTGCCAGCAGCTTAGCGGGGAGCTCCTACAATGAGCAGTTCTTC,TRBD2,TRBJ2-1,TRBV5-4,-
CASSQLLGQGGTGELFF,TGTGCCAGCAGCCAATTGTTGGGTCAGGGAGGCACCGGGGAGCTGTTTTTT,-,TRBJ2-2,TRBV4-2,-
CASSQEVRYGYTF,TGCGCCAGCAGCCAAGAGGTCAGGTATGGCTACACCTTC,-,TRBJ1-2,TRBV4-1,once
CASIPRPGLAGGDTYEQYF,TGTGCCAGCATCCCACGGCCGGGACTAGCGGGGGGGGATACCTACGAGCAGTACTTC,TRBD2,TRBJ2-7,TRBV11-2,-
CASSTGQGAHNEQFF,TGTGCCAGCAGCACAGGACAGGGGGCACACAATGAGCAGTTCTTC,TRBD1,TRBJ2-1,TRBV9,-
CASSVRTSTTGELFF,TGCGCCAGCAGTGTTAGGACATCGACCACCGGGGAGCTGTTTTTT,-,TRBJ2-2,TRBV5-1,-
CASSPRASGDTGELFF,TGCGCCAGCAGCCCCCGAGCTAGCGGGGACACCGGGGAGCTGTTTTTT,TRBD2,TRBJ2-2,TRBV4-1,-